Sequencing of this T cell receptor beta chain was carried out in a study of blood T cell repertoires in COVID-19. Study-level background: The origin of the acute and convalescent COVID-19 samples was the United States, Italy and Spain. Sources were T cells, B-cell-depleted T cells, or PBMCs; the material itself was cDNA or gDNA.

Original processing methods: Amplification of reference gene primers provided the estimated nucleated cell counts. Only in-frame clones appear in the TCRdb table, and some are missing; sequencing was by immunoSEQ multiplex PCR. V, J and clone size are taken as reported in that table, and D and trimming were inferred from the DNA itself. The top ten hold about 31% of the sample, which has some 40,000 clones, approximately 90% seen once. Germline V gene lookup returns CDR1 MDHEN and CDR2 SYDVKM. Between the trimmed V and J ends, which lost 6 bases and 10 bases, there was a span of 12 bases. CDR3 length: 11 amino acids.

This sequence originates from a man aged 65 to 79 with active COVID-19. The rearrangement joins TRBV28 to TRBJ2-5; a possible D gene is TRBD1 (5 bases). Sample: peripheral blood. CDR3 sequence reads: CASSPPGHQYF. CDR3 DNA sequence: TGTGCCAGCAGCCCCCCCGGACACCAGTACTTC.